Listed below are T cell receptor beta chains from one sample, sequenced in a study of CD8 T cells in Susac syndrome. One entry per CDR3 protein, called by TCRdb with MiXCR from the immunoSEQ multiplex PCR reads. The sample lists approximately 94,000 distinct CDR3 sequences, roughly 96% seen once, with 0.3% to 0.35% in the top ten. Sequencing was done on a sample of CD8+ T cells from PBMCs. These TCRs come from a human donor with Susac syndrome. CDR3s include the opening cysteine and the closing phenylalanine or tryptophan. Fields, in order: CDR3 DNA, CDR3 protein, V gene, D gene, J gene, clone size. The D gene is left open where the match is weak. Where a row states a size, it is once, few, many or the class of an expanded clone; other rows omit it.

CDR3 DNA: TGTGCCAGCAGTTCCTTACCTGGGGACACCATATATTTT
CDR3 protein: CASSSLPGDTIYF
V gene: TRBV27
D gene: NA
J gene: TRBJ1-3
clone size: NA

CDR3 DNA: TGTGCCAGCATCACTAGCGGTCTCTTGGACACCGGGGAGCTGTTTTTT
CDR3 protein: CASITSGLLDTGELFF
V gene: TRBV27
D gene: TRBD2
J gene: TRBJ2-2
clone size: NA

CDR3 DNA: TGTGCCAGCAGCCAAGGGGGCGCGTACACTGAAGCTTTCTTT
CDR3 protein: CASSQGGAYTEAFF
V gene: TRBV14
D gene: NA
J gene: TRBJ1-1
clone size: NA

CDR3 DNA: TGCGCCAGCACCTTAGGGACGAACACTGAAGCTTTCTTT
CDR3 protein: CASTLGTNTEAFF
V gene: TRBV5-1
D gene: NA
J gene: TRBJ1-1
clone size: NA

CDR3 DNA: TGTGCCAGCAGTTTTCCCGGGGAGCTGTTTTTT
CDR3 protein: CASSFPGELFF
V gene: TRBV12-3/TRBV12-4
D gene: NA
J gene: TRBJ2-2
clone size: few

CDR3 DNA: TGCGCCAGCAGTCAACCTTCTAGCGGGAGATGCTACGAGCAGTACTTC
CDR3 protein: CASSQPSSGRCYEQYF
V gene: TRBV23-1
D gene: TRBD2
J gene: TRBJ2-7
clone size: NA

CDR3 DNA: TGTGCCAGCAGCTTAGGGGACAGCTACGAGCAGTACTTC
CDR3 protein: CASSLGDSYEQYF
V gene: TRBV11-2
D gene: TRBD1
J gene: TRBJ2-7
clone size: few

CDR3 DNA: TGTGCCAGCAGTCCTCGTTTGTCGGGCGCCGGGGAGCTGTTTTTT
CDR3 protein: CASSPRLSGAGELFF
V gene: TRBV27
D gene: NA
J gene: TRBJ2-2
clone size: NA

CDR3 DNA: TGTGCCAGCAGCCAAGAGACAGGGGGGAGCAATCAGCCCCAGCATTTT
CDR3 protein: CASSQETGGSNQPQHF
V gene: TRBV4-2
D gene: TRBD1
J gene: TRBJ1-5
clone size: NA

CDR3 DNA: TGTGCCAGCAGCTGTCCCGTCCGGCGGACTACTCAAGAGACCCAGTACTTC
CDR3 protein: CASSCPVRRTTQETQYF
V gene: TRBV7-7
D gene: NA
J gene: TRBJ2-5
clone size: NA

CDR3 DNA: TGCAGCGCCTGGGGGACCTCCTACGAGCAGTACTTC
CDR3 protein: CSAWGTSYEQYF
V gene: TRBV29-1
D gene: NA
J gene: TRBJ2-7
clone size: NA

CDR3 DNA: TGTGCCAGCAGCCTCATCAGTAGACAGGGTGTGGAGACCCAGTACTTC
CDR3 protein: CASSLISRQGVETQYF
V gene: TRBV3-1
D gene: TRBD1
J gene: TRBJ2-5
clone size: NA

CDR3 DNA: TGTGCCACCGAGTGGTTCGACTATGGCTACACCTTC
CDR3 protein: CATEWFDYGYTF
V gene: TRBV28
D gene: NA
J gene: TRBJ1-2
clone size: NA

CDR3 DNA: TGCAGTGCTGGGGAAAGTCAGCCCCAGCATTTT
CDR3 protein: CSAGESQPQHF
V gene: TRBV20-1
D gene: NA
J gene: TRBJ1-5
clone size: NA

CDR3 DNA: TGCGCCAGCAGCTGGGGAGACGGGGAGCTGTTTTTT
CDR3 protein: CASSWGDGELFF
V gene: TRBV5-1
D gene: NA
J gene: TRBJ2-2
clone size: NA

CDR3 DNA: TGTGCCAGCAGCGGAGGAGATTCGTACAATGAGCAGTTCTTC
CDR3 protein: CASSGGDSYNEQFF
V gene: TRBV7-3
D gene: NA
J gene: TRBJ2-1
clone size: NA

CDR3 DNA: TGTGCCACCGCCCCGGGACAGTCCTACGAGCAGTACTTC
CDR3 protein: CATAPGQSYEQYF
V gene: TRBV2
D gene: TRBD1
J gene: TRBJ2-7
clone size: NA

CDR3 DNA: TGTGCCACCAGCACTTCCCCCTCGAGCACAGATACGCAGTATTTT
CDR3 protein: CATSTSPSSTDTQYF
V gene: TRBV15
D gene: NA
J gene: TRBJ2-3
clone size: NA

CDR3 DNA: TGTGCCAGCAGCCAAGTCGTTTCTATTCCCTTTCGGTTGGAGGGGCAGCCCCAGCATTTT
CDR3 protein: CASSQVVSIPFRLEGQPQHF
V gene: TRBV3-1
D gene: NA
J gene: TRBJ1-5
clone size: NA

CDR3 DNA: TGCAGTGCTCTCAGGGAGGGGGGTTACGAGCAGTACTTC
CDR3 protein: CSALREGGYEQYF
V gene: TRBV20-1
D gene: NA
J gene: TRBJ2-7
clone size: once

CDR3 DNA: TGCAGTGCTAGGTCTCAGGTAGGGAACACTGAAGCTTTCTTT
CDR3 protein: CSARSQVGNTEAFF
V gene: TRBV20-1
D gene: NA
J gene: TRBJ1-1
clone size: NA

CDR3 DNA: TGCAGCGTTGGCGAGGGGCTCGGGCAGCCCCAGCATTTT
CDR3 protein: CSVGEGLGQPQHF
V gene: TRBV29-1
D gene: NA
J gene: TRBJ1-5
clone size: NA

CDR3 DNA: TGTGCCAGCAGCCCCGAGCAAGATAGCGGAAACTACAATGAGCAGTTCTTC
CDR3 protein: CASSPEQDSGNYNEQFF
V gene: TRBV7-9
D gene: NA
J gene: TRBJ2-1
clone size: NA

CDR3 DNA: TGTGCCAGCAGTTCCCCGGGACCGACGTTGTCAGCTTTCTTT
CDR3 protein: CASSSPGPTLSAFF
V gene: TRBV12-3/TRBV12-4
D gene: NA
J gene: TRBJ1-1
clone size: NA

CDR3 DNA: TGCAGCGTTGCCAGGGGTCCCTACGAGCAGTACTTC
CDR3 protein: CSVARGPYEQYF
V gene: TRBV29-1
D gene: NA
J gene: TRBJ2-7
clone size: NA

CDR3 DNA: TGTGCCAGCAGCTTAGAAGTAGCGGGAGGCACAGATACGCAGTATTTT
CDR3 protein: CASSLEVAGGTDTQYF
V gene: TRBV11-2
D gene: TRBD2
J gene: TRBJ2-3
clone size: NA

CDR3 DNA: TGCGCCAGTCGAGAGGCCTACCACCTTTCCTACGAGCAGTACTTC
CDR3 protein: CASREAYHLSYEQYF
V gene: TRBV5-1
D gene: NA
J gene: TRBJ2-7
clone size: NA

CDR3 DNA: TGTGCCACCAGCCGTTCCGGGCTCCGGGAATACGAGCAGTACTTC
CDR3 protein: CATSRSGLREYEQYF
V gene: TRBV15
D gene: NA
J gene: TRBJ2-7
clone size: NA

CDR3 DNA: TGCGCCAGCAGCCCTTTGGGGCCCCCCTACGAGCAGTACTTC
CDR3 protein: CASSPLGPPYEQYF
V gene: TRBV5-1
D gene: NA
J gene: TRBJ2-7
clone size: NA

CDR3 DNA: TGCAGCGTTGAGACGCGGAGGGAGCAGTTCTTC
CDR3 protein: CSVETRREQFF
V gene: TRBV29-1
D gene: NA
J gene: TRBJ2-1
clone size: NA

CDR3 DNA: TGTGCCAGCAGTTACAGGCGAAAATCCTACGAGCAGTACTTC
CDR3 protein: CASSYRRKSYEQYF
V gene: TRBV6-5
D gene: NA
J gene: TRBJ2-7
clone size: NA

CDR3 DNA: TGTGCCACCAGCCCCCCGGGACAGCAAGAGACCCAGTACTTC
CDR3 protein: CATSPPGQQETQYF
V gene: TRBV24-1
D gene: TRBD1
J gene: TRBJ2-5
clone size: NA

CDR3 DNA: TGCGCCAGCAGCTTGGAAGGGGAAGGGGAGACCCAGTACTTC
CDR3 protein: CASSLEGEGETQYF
V gene: TRBV5-1
D gene: NA
J gene: TRBJ2-5
clone size: NA

CDR3 DNA: TGCAGTGCCCCCGAAGGGGTGAGCGGGAGGGTGGAGCAGTACTTC
CDR3 protein: CSAPEGVSGRVEQYF
V gene: TRBV20-1
D gene: TRBD2
J gene: TRBJ2-7
clone size: NA

CDR3 DNA: TGTGCCAGCAACCTGGCAGGGAAGGGCGAGCAGTACTTC
CDR3 protein: CASNLAGKGEQYF
V gene: TRBV2
D gene: NA
J gene: TRBJ2-7
clone size: NA

CDR3 DNA: TGCAGCGGGCGGTCGGGAGGCTTCTACAATGAGCAGTTCTTC
CDR3 protein: CSGRSGGFYNEQFF
V gene: TRBV29-1
D gene: TRBD2
J gene: TRBJ2-1
clone size: NA

CDR3 DNA: TGTGCCAGCAGCTTGACGACAGGATCCTCATCGGGGGCTTTCTTT
CDR3 protein: CASSLTTGSSSGAFF
V gene: TRBV7-8
D gene: NA
J gene: TRBJ1-1
clone size: NA

CDR3 DNA: TGTGCCAGCAGCTTTCCAGGCAGGGAGCAGTACTTC
CDR3 protein: CASSFPGREQYF
V gene: TRBV5-6
D gene: NA
J gene: TRBJ2-7
clone size: NA

CDR3 DNA: TGCAGCGCCCAGGGACTAGTCGGCGGGACCCAGTACTTC
CDR3 protein: CSAQGLVGGTQYF
V gene: TRBV29-1
D gene: TRBD2
J gene: TRBJ2-5
clone size: NA

CDR3 DNA: TGTGCCAGCAGTGCACAGGGGGCCACCGGGGAGCTGTTTTTT
CDR3 protein: CASSAQGATGELFF
V gene: TRBV6-4
D gene: TRBD1
J gene: TRBJ2-2
clone size: NA

CDR3 DNA: TGTGCCAGCAGCCGAACCGGGGACTCCTACGAGCAGTACTTC
CDR3 protein: CASSRTGDSYEQYF
V gene: TRBV6-4
D gene: NA
J gene: TRBJ2-7
clone size: NA

CDR3 DNA: TGTGCCAGCAGAAGGGGTACAGGGGGCAATGAGCAGTTCTTC
CDR3 protein: CASRRGTGGNEQFF
V gene: TRBV6-6
D gene: TRBD1
J gene: TRBJ2-1
clone size: NA

CDR3 DNA: TGTGCCAGTAGTACGAGACAGAGGAACACTGCAGCTTTCTTT
CDR3 protein: CASSTRQRNTAAFF
V gene: TRBV19
D gene: NA
J gene: TRBJ1-1
clone size: NA

CDR3 DNA: TGTGCCAGCAGCCTAAGTGGGACGGGGATAAGGTCGGATGGCTACACCTTC
CDR3 protein: CASSLSGTGIRSDGYTF
V gene: TRBV7-2
D gene: NA
J gene: TRBJ1-2
clone size: NA

CDR3 DNA: TGCGCCAGCAGCCGTTTGGTGACAGATACGCAGTATTTT
CDR3 protein: CASSRLVTDTQYF
V gene: TRBV4-1
D gene: NA
J gene: TRBJ2-3
clone size: NA

CDR3 DNA: TGTGCCAGCAGCTTAAGTATGGGAGGCGGCACAGATACGCAGTATTTT
CDR3 protein: CASSLSMGGGTDTQYF
V gene: TRBV7-3
D gene: NA
J gene: TRBJ2-3
clone size: NA

CDR3 DNA: TGTGCCAGCAGTTTACGCGGACAGGAAAGCCAGCCCCAGCATTTT
CDR3 protein: CASSLRGQESQPQHF
V gene: TRBV28
D gene: TRBD1
J gene: TRBJ1-5
clone size: NA

CDR3 DNA: TGCGCCAGCAGCAGTAGGGGGCGAACCTACGAGCAGTACTTC
CDR3 protein: CASSSRGRTYEQYF
V gene: TRBV5-1
D gene: TRBD1
J gene: TRBJ2-7
clone size: NA